Listed below are T cell receptor beta chains from one sample, sequenced in a study of post-analysis software for immune sequencing data. In TCRdb, the PCR reads were re-called with MiXCR into one record per CDR3 protein. There are around 200,000 distinct CDR3 sequences in the sample; approximately 30% occur only once, and approximately 3% lies in the top ten. The sample taken for sequencing was blood. The receptor source for this set is a girl younger than 18 with multiple sclerosis. CDR3s include the opening cysteine and the closing phenylalanine or tryptophan. The D gene is left open where the match is weak. Clone size appears in some rows only: once, few, many, or a class for an expanded clone.

v_gene	abundance	d_gene	j_gene	CDR3nt	CDR3aa
TRBV6-1	NA	NA	TRBJ2-7	TGTGCCAGCAGGTACAGCTCCTACAATGAGCAGTACTTC	CASRYSSYNEQYF
TRBV2	NA	NA	TRBJ1-1	TGTGCCTGGTACGGGACAAGGAACACTGAAGCTTTCTTT	CAWYGTRNTEAFF
TRBV5-6	few	NA	TRBJ1-1	TGTGCCAGCAGCTTGATGGTATCGGTTGAAGCTTTCTTT	CASSLMVSVEAFF
TRBV11-2	NA	NA	TRBJ2-1	TGTGCCAGCAGCTTAGCGGCTAGCTCCTACAATGAGCAGTTCTTC	CASSLAASSYNEQFF
TRBV7-6	few	TRBD2	TRBJ2-7	TGTGCCAGCAGCGGACTTAGCGGGAGCAGCAACGAGCAGTACTTC	CASSGLSGSSNEQYF
TRBV6-6	many	TRBD2	TRBJ2-5	TGTGCCAGCAGTACCAGGGCTAGCGGGGGGGCCCTTCAGTACTTC	CASSTRASGGALQYF
TRBV25-1	few	TRBD2	TRBJ2-1	TGTGCCAGTCAAGGACTAGCGCAGTACAATGAGCAGTTCTTC	CASQGLAQYNEQFF
TRBV20-1	many	NA	TRBJ2-3	TGCAGTGCTAGAGGGCGGCCCCTGGATACGCAGTATTTT	CSARGRPLDTQYF
TRBV5-1	few	NA	TRBJ2-2	TGCGCCAGCAGCTTGACCAGGGACACCGGGGAGCTGTTTTTT	CASSLTRDTGELFF
TRBV15	many	NA	TRBJ2-4	TGTGCCACCAGCAGAGAATCGGGTCACCGGAACATTCAGTACTTC	CATSRESGHRNIQYF
TRBV6-1	few	NA	TRBJ2-1	TGTGCCAGCAGTGAAACTAGAGGCAATGAGCAGTTCTTC	CASSETRGNEQFF
TRBV6-5	NA	NA	TRBJ1-1	TGTGCCAGCAGTTACTTTCGGGTAGGTGCTGAAGCTTTCTTT	CASSYFRVGAEAFF
TRBV7-9	once	TRBD1	TRBJ2-1	TGTGCCAGCCACGGACAGGGAGAATATGAGCAGTTCTTC	CASHGQGEYEQFF
TRBV7-9	many	NA	TRBJ2-3	TGTGCCAGCAGCTTCTCCGGGAGAGATACGCAGTATTTT	CASSFSGRDTQYF
TRBV29-1	many	TRBD1	TRBJ2-3	TGCAGCGCCCCAGGGGGATTTAGCACAGATACGCAGTATTTT	CSAPGGFSTDTQYF
TRBV12-3/TRBV12-4	few	TRBD1	TRBJ1-1	TGTGCCAGCAGTCCCGGACAGGGAGCGAACACTGAAGCTTTCTTT	CASSPGQGANTEAFF
TRBV5-1	NA	NA	TRBJ1-5	TGCGCCAGCAGCTTGGGATCCGGGACCGCCTCTCAGCCCCCCCACTTT	CASSLGSGTASQPPHF
TRBV5-1	NA	TRBD1	TRBJ1-1	TGCGCCAGCAGCCCAAGGACAGGGTCTTCCACTGAAGCTTTCTTT	CASSPRTGSSTEAFF
TRBV20-1	many	TRBD2	TRBJ2-7	TGCAGTGCTAGTTGGCTAGCGGGGGGGGCCTACGAGCAGTACTTC	CSASWLAGGAYEQYF
TRBV20-1	few	TRBD2	TRBJ2-1	TGCAGTGCTGAAGGACTAGCGGGGGGGTACGCTGAGCAGTTCTTC	CSAEGLAGGYAEQFF
TRBV28	many	NA	TRBJ2-7	TGTGCCAGCACCACTTCCACCATCGGCTCCTACGAGCAGTACTTC	CASTTSTIGSYEQYF
TRBV12-3/TRBV12-4	NA	TRBD1	TRBJ1-5	TGTGCCAGCAGTTTAGCGACAGGGTCCCAGCCCCAGCATTTT	CASSLATGSQPQHF
TRBV5-1	NA	NA	TRBJ2-3	TGCGCCAGCACCCAGGAGGGCCTAGCTCCAGATACGCAGTATTTT	CASTQEGLAPDTQYF
TRBV5-1	NA	NA	TRBJ2-4	TGCGCCAGCAGCCCCGGGATGTCAGGGAACATTCAGTACTTC	CASSPGMSGNIQYF
TRBV6-6	NA	NA	TRBJ2-1	TGTGCCAGCAGTTACTCAGGGGCCCACAATGAGCAGTTCTTC	CASSYSGAHNEQFF
TRBV5-1	NA	NA	TRBJ1-1	TGCGCCAGCAGCTTACAGAGCATGAACACTGAAGCTTTCTTT	CASSLQSMNTEAFF
TRBV5-1	once	TRBD2	TRBJ2-1	TGCGCCAGCAGCCCGGAGCTAGCGGGGTCCTTTGGTATCTCCTACAATGAGCAGTTCTTC	CASSPELAGSFGISYNEQFF
TRBV7-3	NA	NA	TRBJ2-3	TGTGCCAGCAGCCCTGCCCCGTTGACTAGTAGCACGCAGTATTTT	CASSPAPLTSSTQYF
TRBV20-1	few	TRBD2	TRBJ2-5	TGCAGTGCGAGACCGGTCCTAGCGGAGTTGGAGACCCAGTACTTC	CSARPVLAELETQYF
TRBV12-3/TRBV12-4	few	NA	TRBJ2-7	TGTGCCAGCAGTTCGAGTCGGGCCTTGGGGCAGTACTTC	CASSSSRALGQYF
TRBV5-4	many	NA	TRBJ2-1	TGTGCCAGCAGCTTGGGCGGAGCAAGCTCCTACAATGAGCAGTTCTTC	CASSLGGASSYNEQFF
TRBV5-6	many	NA	TRBJ2-1	TGTGCCAGCAGCCATCTGGAGGTTTACAATGAGCAGTTCTTC	CASSHLEVYNEQFF
TRBV5-1	NA	NA	TRBJ2-2	TGCGCCAGCAGCTTGGACAGGCGATCGAACACCGGGGAGCTGTTTTTT	CASSLDRRSNTGELFF
TRBV5-1	NA	TRBD2	TRBJ2-1	TGCGCCAGCAGCTTGGAGCGGGAGAGCTCCTACAATGAGCAGTTCTTC	CASSLERESSYNEQFF
TRBV19	few	TRBD1	TRBJ2-3	TGTGCCAGTAGTCTCCGGGACAGGGGCACAGATACGCAGTATTTT	CASSLRDRGTDTQYF
TRBV5-5	NA	NA	TRBJ1-1	TGTGCCAGCAGCCCCTCGGGGGCGGGCACTGAAGCTTTCTTT	CASSPSGAGTEAFF
TRBV12-3/TRBV12-4	NA	NA	TRBJ2-1	TGTGCCAGCAGTTTACCGACAGTTCTTTCCTACAATGAGCAGTTCTTC	CASSLPTVLSYNEQFF
TRBV29-1	few	TRBD1	TRBJ2-7	TGCAGCGTCCACCCCGGGACAGGGAGTATGTACGAGCAGTACTTC	CSVHPGTGSMYEQYF
TRBV20-1	NA	TRBD2	TRBJ2-2	TGCAGTGCCCAACACGGGCACTTGGGACTAGCGGGAGGGGCCGGGGAGCTGTTTTTT	CSAQHGHLGLAGGAGELFF
TRBV7-9	many	TRBD1	TRBJ2-5	TGTGCCAGCAGCTTAGGGAGACAGGGTATCCTCGGAGAGACCCAGTACTTC	CASSLGRQGILGETQYF
TRBV11-2	NA	NA	TRBJ2-5	TGTGCCAGCAGCTCCGACCAGGCCTACAAGCAGTACTTC	CASSSDQAYKQYF
TRBV20-1	many	TRBD2	TRBJ2-3	TGCAGTGCACCGAACGGTCTAGCGGGAACAGATACGCAGTATTTT	CSAPNGLAGTDTQYF
TRBV28	many	NA	TRBJ2-5	TGTGCCAGCAGGCGGGACTCTGGCCACCAAGAGACCCAGTACTTC	CASRRDSGHQETQYF
TRBV5-1	few	NA	TRBJ2-1	TGCGCCAGCAGCCAGGGACTCCGGAACTACAATGAGCAGTTCTTC	CASSQGLRNYNEQFF
TRBV25-1	few	NA	TRBJ2-5	TGTGCCAGCAGTGAGCCCGCCACCGGTGAGACCCAGTACTTC	CASSEPATGETQYF
TRBV6-6	NA	TRBD2	TRBJ2-3	TGTGCCAGCAGTTCGACTAGCGGGGTGGGGGATACGCAGTATTTT	CASSSTSGVGDTQYF
TRBV27	few	TRBD1	TRBJ1-1	TGTGCCGGCAGTTTAAGGACAGGGAACACTGAAGCTTTCTTT	CAGSLRTGNTEAFF
TRBV12-3/TRBV12-4	many	NA	TRBJ2-7	TGTGCCAGCAGCCAAGCCTACGAGCAGTACTTC	CASSQAYEQYF
TRBV5-1	NA	TRBD1	TRBJ1-2	TGCGCCAGCAGCTGGACTACCGGGACAGGGGATAGCTATGGCTACACCTTC	CASSWTTGTGDSYGYTF
TRBV28	many	NA	TRBJ2-1	TGTGCCAGCAGTTTTAAGGGGTACAATGAGCAGTTCTTC	CASSFKGYNEQFF
TRBV25-1	NA	NA	TRBJ2-6	TGTGCCAGCAGTTCGACTGGGGCCAACGTCCTGACTTTC	CASSSTGANVLTF
TRBV28	many	NA	TRBJ2-5	TGTGCCAGCAGTTTATTTGTCAGGGACCGAAAGTACCAAGAGACCCAGTACTTC	CASSLFVRDRKYQETQYF
TRBV28	NA	NA	TRBJ1-3	TGTGCCAGCAGTCTCGTGGATAACTCTGGAAACACCATATATTTT	CASSLVDNSGNTIYF